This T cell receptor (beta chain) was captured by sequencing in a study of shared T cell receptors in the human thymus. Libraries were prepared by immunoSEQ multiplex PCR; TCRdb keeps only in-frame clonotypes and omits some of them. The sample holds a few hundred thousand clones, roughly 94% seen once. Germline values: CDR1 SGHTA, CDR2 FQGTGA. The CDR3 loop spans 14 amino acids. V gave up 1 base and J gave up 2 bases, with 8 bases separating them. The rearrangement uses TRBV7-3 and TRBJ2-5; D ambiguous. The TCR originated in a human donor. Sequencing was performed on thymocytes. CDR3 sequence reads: CASSLKGWQETQYF. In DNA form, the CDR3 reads TGTGCCAGCAGCTTAAAAGGATGGCAAGAGACCCAGTACTTC.